Presented here are 31 T cell receptor beta chains from one specimen sequenced in a study of identical twins. Each CDR3 protein gets one entry after TCRdb re-called the 5' RACE reads with MiXCR. The repertoire has approximately 690,000 distinct CDR3 sequences, around 6.1% of them found once; the top ten carry 1.5% to 2%. The specimen sequenced was naive T cells sorted from blood. These receptors were taken from a man between 18 and 35 years old in good health.

This clonotype was recorded many times. V is TRBV7-8 and J is TRBJ2-3; 11 nucleotides match TRBD2. The CDR3 sequence is 16 residues long. Germline values: CDR1 SGHVS, CDR2 FQNEAQ. V shed 1 base, J shed 3 bases, and the junction held 3 bases outside the gene matches. CDR3 in amino acids: CASSLVLAGGTDTQYF. The CDR3 nucleotides are TGTGCCAGCAGCTTAGTTTTAGCGGGAGGGACAGATACGCAGTATTTT.

This clonotype was observed a handful of times. One junction end does not reproduce the germline sequence, and a read error may be involved. The rearrangement joins TRBV25-1 to TRBJ2-7; 10 bases agree with TRBD1. The germline V gene encodes CDR1 MGHDK and CDR2 SYGVNS. The CDR3 spans 15 residues. The CDR3 region has the DNA TGTGCCAGCAGTCAGGCGGACAGGGGGTCCTCCGAGCAGTACTTC. This codes for CASSQADRGSSEQYF.

This clonotype showed up many times. The chain combines TRBV7-2 with TRBJ2-7; D is undetermined. Germline CDR1 and CDR2: SGHTA and FQGNSA. V lost 1 base to trimming and J lost 4 bases, with 2 bases between them. The CDR3 is made up of 11 amino acids. This CDR3 is CASSLEYEQYF. The CDR3 DNA follows: TGTGCCAGCAGCTTAGAATACGAGCAGTACTTC.

This clonotype occurred many times. The gene calls are TRBV5-6 and TRBJ2-2; 7 bases fit TRBD1. The ends lost 0 bases at V and 2 bases at J; junction bases unmatched: 4. CDR1 is SGHDT and CDR2 is YYEEEE in the germline V gene. This CDR3 has 16 residues. This chain's CDR3 is CASSLERGQNTGELFF. CDR3 nucleotides: TGTGCCAGCAGCTTGGAGAGGGGGCAAAACACCGGGGAGCTGTTTTTT.

This sequence joins TRBV28 and TRBJ2-1, with 9 positions matching TRBD2. CDR1 is MDHEN, CDR2 SYDVKM, per germline. The CDR3 is 13 residues long. The junction had 10 bases not matched to a gene; V was cut back by 5 bases and J by 14 bases. CDR3 region: CASSPSLAGRKFF. The CDR3 DNA reads as TGTGCCAGCAGTCCCAGCCTAGCGGGAAGGAAGTTCTTC.

This clonotype occurred many times. The V gene is TRBV12-3 or TRBV12-4, the J gene TRBJ1-5; possible D gene TRBD1, 6 bases. CDR3 length equals 16 residues. V shed 4 bases and J shed 5 bases, with 18 bases lying between them. DNA for the CDR3: TGTGCCAGCAGTTCGCTCCCAAGACAGGTCGATCAGCCCCAGCATTTT. This encodes CASSSLPRQVDQPQHF.

The chain is built from TRBV27 and TRBJ2-7; D unresolved. The germline V gene encodes CDR1 MNHEY and CDR2 SMNVEV (reference sequence). Trimming left V 5 bases short and J 7 bases short, with 21 bases between. This CDR3 spans 15 amino acids. Here the CDR3 reads CASSPYTLVLGEQYF. CDR3 sequence (DNA): TGTGCCAGCAGTCCCTATACCCTCGTACTCGGGGAGCAGTACTTC.

This clonotype came up many times. The chain recombines TRBV27 with TRBJ2-5, with TRBD1 identical over 8 bases. V was clipped by 8 bases and J by 4 bases; unmatched bases: 9. CDR1 is MNHEY, CDR2 SMNVEV, per germline (reference sequence). CDR3 length: 14 residues. This CDR3 reads CASGSRTGRETQYF. Here the CDR3 DNA reads TGTGCCAGCGGGTCCAGGACAGGGAGAGAGACCCAGTACTTC.

The sample holds many counts of this clonotype. The V call is TRBV27, the J call TRBJ2-1; 10 nucleotides match TRBD2. The CDR3 contains 15 residues. V lost 6 bases, J lost 4 bases, and 6 bases stayed unmatched. Germline loops: CDR1 MNHEY, CDR2 SMNVEV (reference sequence). The CDR3 spells CASRKTSGYYNEQFF. CDR3 nucleotides: TGTGCCAGCAGGAAGACTAGCGGGTATTACAATGAGCAGTTCTTC.

This clonotype was seen repeatedly, ten times or more. The V call is TRBV20-1, the J call TRBJ2-4; TRBD1 matches at 8 bases. Germline lookup yields CDR1 DFQATT and CDR2 SNEGSKA (reference sequence). The ends lost 5 bases at V and 8 bases at J; junction bases unmatched: 5. The CDR3 is 12 residues long. CDR3 nucleotide sequence: TGCAGTGCTCCGAACAGGGGGTACATTCAGTACTTC. It codes for CSAPNRGYIQYF.

This clonotype occurred many times. This chain links TRBV7-2 with TRBJ2-3; D might be TRBD1 or TRBD2, each matching 5 bases. Trimming took 8 bases from V and 8 from J, leaving 8 bases between them. The CDR3 is 10 residues long. Germline lookup yields CDR1 SGHTA and CDR2 FQGNSA. The CDR3 DNA follows: TGTGCCAGCGGGGACCCTACGCAGTATTTT. Encoded protein: CASGDPTQYF.

To note about this clonotype: A much larger clone is a single base away; this may be a read error. The CDR3 coding sequence is TGTGCCAGCAGCCCCCGGGGGACTAGCACAGATACGCAGTATTTT. Translated, it gives CASSPRGTSTDTQYF. The gene calls are TRBV4-2 and TRBJ2-3, with D possibly being TRBD2 (6 bases). The CDR3 extends over 15 amino acids. With 4 bases removed from V and 0 bases from J, the gap between germline ends came to 11 bases. In germline, CDR1 is LGHNA, CDR2 YNFKEQ.

The genes are TRBV15 and TRBJ2-1; a possible D gene is TRBD1 (5 bases). Per the germline V gene, CDR1 is LNHNV and CDR2 is YYDKDF (reference sequence). This CDR3 contains 14 residues. Trimming removed 3 bases at V and 6 bases at J, with 12 bases between. The CDR3 region has the DNA TGTGCCACCAGCAGTCAGGGTGTAAGCAATGAGCAGTTCTTC. Protein: CATSSQGVSNEQFF.

This clonotype came up many times. This rearrangement joins TRBV20-1 to TRBJ1-5; 7 nucleotides agree with TRBD1. V was clipped by 5 bases and J by 9 bases; unmatched bases: 22. CDR1 DFQATT and CDR2 SNEGSKA come from the germline V gene (reference sequence). This CDR3 contains 17 residues. The CDR3 protein is CSAPDATGEGVWRPQHF. Written as DNA, the CDR3 is TGCAGTGCTCCCGACGCCACAGGGGAGGGTGTGTGGCGGCCCCAGCATTTT.

CDR3 residues: CATAPTTLSTDTQYF. CDR3 DNA: TGTGCCACCGCCCCCACAACACTAAGCACAGATACGCAGTATTTT. The chain has TRBV2 and TRBJ2-3; D is undetermined. Trimming removed 10 bases at V and 0 bases at J, with 17 bases between. CDR1 is SNHLY, CDR2 FYNNEI, per germline. The length of the CDR3 is 15 residues.

V gene TRBV5-6 combines with J gene TRBJ1-4; D is possibly TRBD1 (5 bases). Looked up from germline, CDR1 is SGHDT and CDR2 is YYEEEE. V was cut by 3 bases and J by 8 bases, with 23 bases left in between. The CDR3 extends over 17 amino acids. The CDR3 DNA reads as TGTGCCAGCAGCTCCCCGGGAGAGGAGGGGTTTGGGGAAAAACTGTTTTTT. Translated: CASSSPGEEGFGEKLFF.

This clonotype has only a few counts. J is TRBJ2-2 and V is TRBV28; 7 bases align to TRBD1. CDR3 length equals 14 residues. Losses at the gene ends were 9 bases for V and 5 bases for J; bases not matched to a gene: 9. The germline V gene has CDR1 MDHEN and CDR2 SYDVKM. The CDR3 DNA reads TGTGCCAGTCTGACAGGGTTTGGAACCGGGGAGCTGTTTTTT. Translation gives CASLTGFGTGELFF.

This clonotype was recorded at least ten times. The chain joins TRBV6-5 to TRBJ1-6; weak D call: TRBD1 (6 bases). CDR3 length: 16 amino acids. Per the germline V gene, CDR1 is MNHEY and CDR2 is SVGAGI. V was clipped by 2 bases and J by 6 bases, with 14 bases between them. CDR3 loop: CASSYKQGQRNSPLHF. CDR3 in DNA: TGTGCCAGCAGTTACAAACAGGGCCAACGTAATTCACCCCTCCACTTT.

This clonotype has ten or more counts. The rearrangement links TRBV6-1 to TRBJ1-5; 8 positions match TRBD1. This CDR3 is built from 15 residues. Per the germline V gene, CDR1 is MNHNS and CDR2 is SASEGT. V lost 7 bases to trimming and J lost 4 bases; unmatched junction nucleotides: 9. CDR3 DNA: TGTGCCAGCACCGATGACAGGGGTAGAAATCAGCCCCAGCATTTT. As protein: CASTDDRGRNQPQHF.

Many counts were recorded for this clonotype. The chain is built from TRBV6-2 or TRBV6-3 and TRBJ2-1; D is unresolved. This CDR3 spans 13 amino acids. V lost 0 bases and J 8 bases, leaving 8 bases between the germline ends. Germline loops: CDR1 MNHEY, CDR2 SVGEGT. This CDR3 reads CASSYSPPDEQFF. CDR3 bases: TGTGCCAGCAGTTACTCCCCCCCCGATGAGCAGTTCTTC.

This clonotype was observed at least ten times. V usage is TRBV15 and J usage is TRBJ2-2; D not resolved. Per the germline V gene, CDR1 is LNHNV and CDR2 is YYDKDF (reference sequence). Deletions cut 0 bases from V and 3 bases from J, with 5 bases between. The CDR3 consists of 14 residues. The CDR3 DNA follows: TGTGCCACCAGCAGAGATAGATACACCGGGGAGCTGTTTTTT. This gives the protein CATSRDRYTGELFF.

In its sample, this clonotype was seen a few times. The V call is TRBV12-3 or TRBV12-4, the J call TRBJ2-1, with TRBD1 as a possible D gene (5 bases). The CDR3 has 19 residues. Trimming took 3 bases from V and 3 from J, leaving 24 bases between them. CDR3 amino acids: CASSFSFDQQLTGYNEQFF. CDR3 bases: TGTGCCAGCAGTTTTAGTTTCGACCAACAACTAACAGGCTACAATGAGCAGTTCTTC.

This clonotype showed up just a few times. The chain joins TRBV7-8 to TRBJ2-7; tentatively, D is TRBD2 (5 bases). Germline V lookup: CDR1 SGHVS, CDR2 FQNEAQ. The CDR3 runs 15 residues. V shed 1 base and J shed 0 bases, with 10 bases lying between them. This CDR3 reads CASSLGPGSSYEQYF. CDR3 bases: TGTGCCAGCAGCTTAGGACCGGGGAGCTCCTACGAGCAGTACTTC.

The rearrangement uses TRBV6-2 or TRBV6-3 and TRBJ2-4; D gene ambiguous. Trimming pared 5 bases from V and 4 bases from J, leaving 15 bases between. This CDR3 spans 15 amino acids. Germline lookup yields CDR1 MNHEY and CDR2 SVGEGT. The CDR3 here is CASSDRPAIKNIQYF. In DNA, the CDR3 is TGTGCCAGCAGTGATCGGCCGGCTATTAAAAACATTCAGTACTTC.

In its sample, this clonotype was seen many times. This sequence joins TRBV18 and TRBJ2-3; D is unclear. V lost 0 bases and J lost 4, with 11 bases in between. The V gene's germline CDR1 is KGHSH and CDR2 LQKENI. This CDR3 is built from 15 residues. The DNA of the CDR3 is TGTGCCAGCTCACCACCGAGTACCCTCCCAGATACGCAGTATTTT. It is translated as CASSPPSTLPDTQYF.

This clonotype was counted a few times. The chain couples TRBV11-2 to TRBJ2-1; no clear D gene. The germline gives CDR1 SGHAT, CDR2 FQNNGV. The CDR3 has 15 residues. Trimming cost V 4 bases and J 6 bases, with 16 bases left between them. The CDR3 DNA reads TGTGCCAGCAGCTCCCACCTCTCCCTGGGCAATGAGCAGTTCTTC. It encodes CASSSHLSLGNEQFF.

This clonotype was seen repeatedly, ten times or more. The J gene is TRBJ2-1, the V gene TRBV6-6; D is undetermined. The V and J ends lost 2 bases and 7 bases respectively, with 3 bases between them. The CDR3 has 11 amino acids. Germline values: CDR1 MNHNY, CDR2 SVGAGI (reference sequence). This CDR3 is CASSYRNEQFF. CDR3 sequence (DNA): TGTGCCAGCAGTTACCGAAATGAGCAGTTCTTC.

This clonotype appeared a few times. The gene calls are TRBV9 and TRBJ2-3; D call uncertain. Germline CDR1 and CDR2: SGDLS and YYNGEE. Trimming cost V 3 bases and J 1 base, with 9 bases left between them. The CDR3 is 14 residues long. The chain's CDR3 is CASSAGSGTDTQYF. CDR3 bases: TGTGCCAGCAGCGCCGGCTCGGGCACAGATACGCAGTATTTT.

This clonotype was seen repeatedly, ten times or more. The chain recombines TRBV20-1 with TRBJ2-3; D may match TRBD1 or TRBD2 (7 bases each). The V end was cut by 6 bases, the J end by 3 bases, with 19 bases between. Looked up from germline, CDR1 is DFQATT and CDR2 is SNEGSKA (reference sequence). CDR3 length: 15 amino acids. CDR3 sequence: CSARGGGGGTDTQYF. CDR3 DNA: TGCAGTGCCAGGGGGGGCGGAGGCGGGACAGATACGCAGTATTTT.

This chain links TRBV12-3 or TRBV12-4 with TRBJ2-7; maybe TRBD1 (6 bases). This CDR3 comprises 15 residues. V lost 8 bases and J 4 bases, leaving 21 bases between the germline ends. For the CDR3, the DNA is TGTGCCAGCTTAGTCTCCGGGACACCTCCTTACGAGCAGTACTTC. Its translation: CASLVSGTPPYEQYF.

This clonotype was counted between two and nine times. V gene TRBV7-9 combines with J gene TRBJ2-5, with D perhaps matching TRBD1 (5 bases). Germline CDR1 SEHNR, CDR2 FQNEAQ (reference sequence). The CDR3 is made up of 15 amino acids. The germline V and J ends were trimmed by 2 bases and 5 bases, with 15 bases remaining between them. CDR3 loop: CASSLLPPDMETQYF. The CDR3 nucleotides read TGTGCCAGCAGCTTACTTCCCCCGGACATGGAGACCCAGTACTTC.